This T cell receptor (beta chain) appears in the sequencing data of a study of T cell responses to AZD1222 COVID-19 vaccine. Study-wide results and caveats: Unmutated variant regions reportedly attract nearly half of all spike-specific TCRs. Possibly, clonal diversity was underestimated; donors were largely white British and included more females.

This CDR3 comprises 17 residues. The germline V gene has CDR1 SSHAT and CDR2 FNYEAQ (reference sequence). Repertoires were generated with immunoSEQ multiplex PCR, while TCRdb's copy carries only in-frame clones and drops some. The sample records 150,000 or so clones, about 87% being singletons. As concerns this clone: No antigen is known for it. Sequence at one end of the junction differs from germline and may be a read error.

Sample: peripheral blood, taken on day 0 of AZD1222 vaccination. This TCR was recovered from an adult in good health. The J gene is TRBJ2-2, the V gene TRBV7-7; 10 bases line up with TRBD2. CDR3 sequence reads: CASSPSLPSGGTGELFF. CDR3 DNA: TGTGCTAGCAGCCCAAGTCTGCCTAGCGGGGGTACCGGGGAGCTGTTTTTT.